The 3 T cell receptor beta chains below all came from one sample that was sequenced in a study of cytomegalovirus exposure and HLA in healthy donors. The PCR was carried out with 60 Vbeta primers and 13 Jbeta primers. Clones were sequenced by immunoSEQ multiplex PCR, and TCRdb holds only the in-frame ones, with some missing. Its clone listing holds around 78,000 clones. The sequenced material came from PBMCs. These receptors all stem from a man in his late teens or twenties in good health and CMV-seropositive.

J is TRBJ2-7 and V is TRBV9, with D possibly matching TRBD2 (6 bases). The germline CDR1 and CDR2 sequences are SGDLS and YYNGEE. This CDR3 is 16 amino acids long. V gave up 0 bases and J gave up 1 base, with 14 bases separating them. The chain's CDR3 is CASSVGPREASYEQYF. The CDR3 nucleotides are TGTGCCAGCAGCGTAGGTCCGAGGGAGGCATCCTACGAGCAGTACTTC.

This chain uses TRBV6-4 with TRBJ1-6; the match to TRBD1 covers 7 bases. The CDR3 has 15 amino acids. The ends lost 6 bases at V and 5 bases at J; junction bases unmatched: 7. Germline CDR1 and CDR2: MRHNA and SNTAGT. Here the CDR3 reads CASRRNDRDNSPLHF. The CDR3 DNA is TGTGCCAGCAGGAGAAATGACAGGGATAATTCACCCCTCCACTTT.

This chain connects TRBV5-1 to TRBJ2-7; 8 bases fit TRBD2. This CDR3 is built from 16 residues. The V and J ends lost 0 bases and 4 bases, in that order; junction bases with no gene match: 9. Germline CDR1 and CDR2: SGHRS and YFSETQ. The CDR3 protein is CASSLALVSGTYEQYF. DNA for the CDR3: TGCGCCAGCAGCTTGGCCCTAGTTAGCGGGACGTACGAGCAGTACTTC.